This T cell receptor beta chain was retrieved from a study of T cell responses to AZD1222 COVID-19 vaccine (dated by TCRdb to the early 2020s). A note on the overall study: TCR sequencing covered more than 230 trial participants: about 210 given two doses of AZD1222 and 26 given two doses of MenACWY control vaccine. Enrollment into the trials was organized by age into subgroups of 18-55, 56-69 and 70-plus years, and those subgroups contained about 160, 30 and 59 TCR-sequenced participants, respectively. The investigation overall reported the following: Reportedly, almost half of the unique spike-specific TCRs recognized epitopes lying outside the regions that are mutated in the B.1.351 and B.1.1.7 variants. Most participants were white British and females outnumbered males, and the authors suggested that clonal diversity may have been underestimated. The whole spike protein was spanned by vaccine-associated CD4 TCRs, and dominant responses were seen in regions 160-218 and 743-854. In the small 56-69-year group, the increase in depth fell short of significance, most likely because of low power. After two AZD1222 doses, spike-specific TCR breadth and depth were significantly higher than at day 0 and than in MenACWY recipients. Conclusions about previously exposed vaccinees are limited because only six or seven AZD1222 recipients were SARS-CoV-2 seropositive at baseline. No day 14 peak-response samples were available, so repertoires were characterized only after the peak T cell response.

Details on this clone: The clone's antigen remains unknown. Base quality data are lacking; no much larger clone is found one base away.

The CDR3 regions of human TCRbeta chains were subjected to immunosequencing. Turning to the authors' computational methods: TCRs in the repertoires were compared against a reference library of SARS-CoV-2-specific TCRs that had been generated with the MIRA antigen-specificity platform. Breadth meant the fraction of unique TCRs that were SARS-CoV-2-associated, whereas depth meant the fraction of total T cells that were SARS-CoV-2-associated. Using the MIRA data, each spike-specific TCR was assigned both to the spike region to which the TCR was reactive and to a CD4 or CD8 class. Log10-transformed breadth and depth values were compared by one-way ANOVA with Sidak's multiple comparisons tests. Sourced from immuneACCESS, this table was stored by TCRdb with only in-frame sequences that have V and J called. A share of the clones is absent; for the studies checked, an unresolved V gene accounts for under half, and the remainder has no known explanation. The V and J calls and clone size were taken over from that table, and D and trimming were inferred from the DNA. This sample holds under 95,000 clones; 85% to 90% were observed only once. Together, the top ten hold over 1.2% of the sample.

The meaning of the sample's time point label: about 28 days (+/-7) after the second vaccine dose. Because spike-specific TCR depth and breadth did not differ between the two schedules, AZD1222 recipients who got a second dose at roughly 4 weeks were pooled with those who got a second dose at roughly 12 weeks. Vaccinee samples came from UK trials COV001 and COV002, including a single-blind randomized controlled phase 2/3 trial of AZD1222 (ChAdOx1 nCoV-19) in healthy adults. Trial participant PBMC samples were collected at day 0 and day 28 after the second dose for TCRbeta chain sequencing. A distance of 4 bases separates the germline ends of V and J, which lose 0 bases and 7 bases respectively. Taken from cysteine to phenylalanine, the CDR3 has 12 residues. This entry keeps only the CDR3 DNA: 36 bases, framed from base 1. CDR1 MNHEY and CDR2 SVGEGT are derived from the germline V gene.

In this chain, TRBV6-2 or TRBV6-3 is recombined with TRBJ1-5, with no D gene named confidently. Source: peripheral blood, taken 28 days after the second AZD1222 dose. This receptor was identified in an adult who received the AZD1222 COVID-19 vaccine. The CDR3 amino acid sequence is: CASSYSFQPQHF. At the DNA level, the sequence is TGTGCCAGCAGTTACTCGTTCCAGCCCCAGCATTTT.